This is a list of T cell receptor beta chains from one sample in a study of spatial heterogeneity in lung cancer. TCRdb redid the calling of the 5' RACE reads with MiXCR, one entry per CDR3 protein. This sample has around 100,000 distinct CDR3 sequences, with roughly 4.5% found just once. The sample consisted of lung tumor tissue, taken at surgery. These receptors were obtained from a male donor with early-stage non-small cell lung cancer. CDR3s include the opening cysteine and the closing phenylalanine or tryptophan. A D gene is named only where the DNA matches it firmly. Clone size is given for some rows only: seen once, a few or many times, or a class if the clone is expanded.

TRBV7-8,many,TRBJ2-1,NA,TGTGCCAGCAGCTTAGGGTTCGTAGCCGCTACCTACAATGAGCAGTTCTTC,CASSLGFVAATYNEQFF
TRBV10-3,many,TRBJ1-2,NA,TGTGCCATCAGTGAGACAACCAGGGGCGCCGTCTATGGCTACACCTTC,CAISETTRGAVYGYTF
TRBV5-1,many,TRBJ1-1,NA,TGCGCCAGCAGCTTGTTGCCCGAGAACACTGAAGCTTTCTTT,CASSLLPENTEAFF
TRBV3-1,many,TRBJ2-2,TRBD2,TGTGCCAGCAGCCAAGCTGTGCTAGCGGGAACAGGCACCGGGGAGCTGTTTTTT,CASSQAVLAGTGTGELFF
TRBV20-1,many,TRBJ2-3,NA,TGCAGTGCCCCTCTAGCACTTACGCAGTATTTT,CSAPLALTQYF
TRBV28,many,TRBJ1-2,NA,TGTGCCAGCAGCCCTGATGATGGCTACACCTTC,CASSPDDGYTF
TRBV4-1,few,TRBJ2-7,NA,TGCGCCAGCAGCCGGACCCTACTCAGGAACTACGAGCAGTACTTC,CASSRTLLRNYEQYF
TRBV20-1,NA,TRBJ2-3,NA,TGCAGTGCTAAGGAAGCTGCTACCACAGATACGCAGTATTTT,CSAKEAATTDTQYF
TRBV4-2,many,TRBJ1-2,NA,TGTGCCAGCAGCCAAGAGCCGGGACTGTCCACCTATGGCTACACCTTC,CASSQEPGLSTYGYTF
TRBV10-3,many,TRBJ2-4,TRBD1,TGTGCCATCAGCCGGACAGGGGAGGGAAACATTCAGTACTTC,CAISRTGEGNIQYF
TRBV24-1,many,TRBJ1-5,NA,TGTGCCACCAGTGTGGGTAGGAATCAGCCCCAGCATTTT,CATSVGRNQPQHF
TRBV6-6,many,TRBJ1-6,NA,TGTGCCAGCACCGTCGGCACCTTGTCCCTCCACTTT,CASTVGTLSLHF
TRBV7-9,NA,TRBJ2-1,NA,TGTGCCAGCAGCTTAGCAGGGTCCTACAATGAGCAGTTCTTC,CASSLAGSYNEQFF
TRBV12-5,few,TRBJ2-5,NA,TGTGCTAGTGGTTTGTACGCTCGCGGAAAAGAGACCCAGTACTTC,CASGLYARGKETQYF
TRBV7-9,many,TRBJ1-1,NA,TGTGCCAGCAGCGACCCCCCCGAATTCGGAGCTTTCTTT,CASSDPPEFGAFF
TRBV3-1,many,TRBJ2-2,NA,TGTGCCAGCAGTCGGACCGGGCCGTACACCGGGGAGCTGTTTTTT,CASSRTGPYTGELFF
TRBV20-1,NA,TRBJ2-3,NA,TGCAGTGCTAGAGATCTGCGGGGGCGCACAGATACGCAGTATTTT,CSARDLRGRTDTQYF
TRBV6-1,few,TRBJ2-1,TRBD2,TGTGCCAGCAGTGATATGCTAGCGGGTATCTACAATGAGCAGTTCTTC,CASSDMLAGIYNEQFF
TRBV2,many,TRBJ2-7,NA,TGTGCCAGCAGTCCCGGAACCACGAGCTCCTACGAGCAGTACTTC,CASSPGTTSSYEQYF
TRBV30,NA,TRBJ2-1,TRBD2,TGTGCCTGGAGTTTCTCTAGCGGGAGGAATGAGCAGTTCTTC,CAWSFSSGRNEQFF
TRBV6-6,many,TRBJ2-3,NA,TGTGCCAGCAGTTACGTTGTTAGCACAGATACGCAGTATTTT,CASSYVVSTDTQYF
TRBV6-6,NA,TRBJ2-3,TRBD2,TGTGCCAGCAGTTCAGCGGGGTACACAGATACGCAGTATTTT,CASSSAGYTDTQYF
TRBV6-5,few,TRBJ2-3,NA,TGTGCCAGCAGTTACTCGCCCGCGAGCACAGATACGCAGTATTTT,CASSYSPASTDTQYF
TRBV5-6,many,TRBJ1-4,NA,TGTGCCAGCAGCTTCGGGGAACCCATTTATGAAAAACTGTTTTTT,CASSFGEPIYEKLFF
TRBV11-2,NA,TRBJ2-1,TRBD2,TGTGCCAGCAGGGGACTAGCGGGATTCTACAATGAGCAGTTCTTC,CASRGLAGFYNEQFF
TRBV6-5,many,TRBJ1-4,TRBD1,TGTGCCAGCAGCCCTAAGTATCGGGACAGAGCTGGGAAACTGTTTTTT,CASSPKYRDRAGKLFF
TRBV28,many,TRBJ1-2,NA,TGTGCCAGCAGTTCAGGACAGCCAGAAATCAACTATGGCTACACCTTC,CASSSGQPEINYGYTF
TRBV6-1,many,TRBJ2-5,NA,TGTGCCTCAGGGCTGGACCGTCAAGAGACCCAGTACTTC,CASGLDRQETQYF
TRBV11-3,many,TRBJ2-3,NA,TGTGCCAGCAGCTTAAGATCACTCATAGTGGGCTCAGATACGCAGTATTTT,CASSLRSLIVGSDTQYF
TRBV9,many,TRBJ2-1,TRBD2,TGTGCCAGCAGCCGGTCGACTAGCGGGAGGGCAAATGAGCAGTTCTTC,CASSRSTSGRANEQFF
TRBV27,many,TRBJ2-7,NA,TGTGCCAGCAGTTTAGTCGCCAGGGGTACGGACGAGCAGTACTTC,CASSLVARGTDEQYF
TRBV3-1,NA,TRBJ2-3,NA,TGTGCCAGCGGGGCCCCTAGCACAGATACGCAGTATTTT,CASGAPSTDTQYF
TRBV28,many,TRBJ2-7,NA,TGTGCCAGCAGTTCTTGGACAGGTGGGAGGTACGAGCAGTACTTC,CASSSWTGGRYEQYF
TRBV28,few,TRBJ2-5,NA,TGTGCCAGCAGCCCCTTCGTCAGGAGGGCCCAGTACTTC,CASSPFVRRAQYF
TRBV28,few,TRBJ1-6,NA,TGTGCCAGCACCCTGAGGGGCGACAGAGGAGATTCACCCCTCCACTTT,CASTLRGDRGDSPLHF
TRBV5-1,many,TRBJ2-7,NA,TGCGCCAGCAGCCCCGGGGCCCCTAACTACGAGCAGTACTTC,CASSPGAPNYEQYF
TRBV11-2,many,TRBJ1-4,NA,TGTGCCAGCAGCTTAGCGGTGACACGGAGGAATGAAAAACTGTTTTTT,CASSLAVTRRNEKLFF
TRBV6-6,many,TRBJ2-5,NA,TGTGCCAGCAAAGCACCCGGGGAGACCCAGTACTTC,CASKAPGETQYF
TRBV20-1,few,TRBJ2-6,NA,TGCAGTGCTAGAGATATGGGCGCTGGGGCCAACGTCCTGACTTTC,CSARDMGAGANVLTF
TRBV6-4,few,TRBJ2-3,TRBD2,TGTGCCAGCAGTGTCGAAGCGGGAGGAGGAACAGATACGCAGTATTTT,CASSVEAGGGTDTQYF
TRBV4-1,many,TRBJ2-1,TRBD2,TGCGCCAGCAGCCAAGATACGGGCGGGAGCGACTACAATGAGCAGTTCTTC,CASSQDTGGSDYNEQFF
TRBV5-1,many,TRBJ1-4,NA,TGCGCCAGCAGCTTGGAACAGGACGCCGCAACTAATGAAAAACTGTTTTTT,CASSLEQDAATNEKLFF
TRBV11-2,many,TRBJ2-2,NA,TGTGCCAGCAGCTTATACAGGACCGGGGAGCTGTTTTTT,CASSLYRTGELFF
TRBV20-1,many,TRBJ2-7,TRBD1,TGCAGTGCTAAGTCCGGGACAGGGGGAGGCGAGCAGTACTTC,CSAKSGTGGGEQYF
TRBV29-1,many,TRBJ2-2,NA,TGCAGCGTGCTTCGGAGGAACACCGGGGAGCTGTTTTTT,CSVLRRNTGELFF
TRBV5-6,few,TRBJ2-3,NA,TGTGCCAGCAGCTTGTCTTTTGATACGCAGTATTTT,CASSLSFDTQYF
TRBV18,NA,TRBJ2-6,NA,TGTGCCAGCGGAACATCTGGGGCCAACGTCCTGACTTTC,CASGTSGANVLTF
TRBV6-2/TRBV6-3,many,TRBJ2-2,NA,TGTGCCAGCAGTCCCTGGGGGGAGCTGGCCGGGGAGCTGTTTTTT,CASSPWGELAGELFF
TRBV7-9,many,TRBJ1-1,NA,TGTGCCAGCAGCTTATCCCTACAGGGTACTGAAGCTTTCTTT,CASSLSLQGTEAFF
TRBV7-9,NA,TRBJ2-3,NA,TGTGCCAGCAGCTTCTTAGGGGGAGAGGAAGATACGCAGTATTTT,CASSFLGGEEDTQYF
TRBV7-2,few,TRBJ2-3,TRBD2,TGTGCCAGCAGCTTAGATGGCGGGAGGCCGGCAGATACGCAGTATTTT,CASSLDGGRPADTQYF
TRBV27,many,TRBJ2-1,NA,TGTGCCAGCCGAAACCCTGGACTCTACAATGAGCAGTTCTTC,CASRNPGLYNEQFF